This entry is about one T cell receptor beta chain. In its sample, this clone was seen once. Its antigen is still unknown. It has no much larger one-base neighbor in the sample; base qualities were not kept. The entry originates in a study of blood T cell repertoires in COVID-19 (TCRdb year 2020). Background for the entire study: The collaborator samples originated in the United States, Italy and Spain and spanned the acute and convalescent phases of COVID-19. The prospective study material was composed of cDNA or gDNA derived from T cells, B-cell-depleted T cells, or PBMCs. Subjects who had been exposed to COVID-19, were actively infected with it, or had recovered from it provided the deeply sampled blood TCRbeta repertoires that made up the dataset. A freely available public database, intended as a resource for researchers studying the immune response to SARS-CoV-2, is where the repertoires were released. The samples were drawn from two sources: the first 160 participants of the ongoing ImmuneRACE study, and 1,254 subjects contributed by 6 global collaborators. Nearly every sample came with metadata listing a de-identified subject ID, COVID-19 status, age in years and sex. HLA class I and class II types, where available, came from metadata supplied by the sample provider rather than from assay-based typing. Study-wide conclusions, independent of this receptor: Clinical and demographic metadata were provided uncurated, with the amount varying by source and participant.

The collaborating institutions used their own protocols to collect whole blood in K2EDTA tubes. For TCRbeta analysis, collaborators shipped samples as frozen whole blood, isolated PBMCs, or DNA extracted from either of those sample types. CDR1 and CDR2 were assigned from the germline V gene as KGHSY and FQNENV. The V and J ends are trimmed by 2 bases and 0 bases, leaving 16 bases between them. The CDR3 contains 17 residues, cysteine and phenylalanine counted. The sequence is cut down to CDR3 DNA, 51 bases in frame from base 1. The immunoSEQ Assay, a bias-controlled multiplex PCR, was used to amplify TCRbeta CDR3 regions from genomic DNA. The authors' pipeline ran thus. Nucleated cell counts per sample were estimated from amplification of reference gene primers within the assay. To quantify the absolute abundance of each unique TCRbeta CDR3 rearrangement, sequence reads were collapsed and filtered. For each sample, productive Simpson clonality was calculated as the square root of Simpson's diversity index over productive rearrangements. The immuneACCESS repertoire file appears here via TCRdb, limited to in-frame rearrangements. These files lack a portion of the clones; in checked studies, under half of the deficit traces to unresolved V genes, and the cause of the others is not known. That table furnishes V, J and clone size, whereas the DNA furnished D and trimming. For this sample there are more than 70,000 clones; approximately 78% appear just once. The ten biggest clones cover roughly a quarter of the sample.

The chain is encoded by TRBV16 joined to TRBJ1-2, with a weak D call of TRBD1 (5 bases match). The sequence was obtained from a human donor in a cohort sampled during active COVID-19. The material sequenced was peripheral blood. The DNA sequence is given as TGTGCCAGCAGCCAAAAAAATTCGATGGGGCCTAACTATGGCTACACCTTC. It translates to CASSQKNSMGPNYGYTF. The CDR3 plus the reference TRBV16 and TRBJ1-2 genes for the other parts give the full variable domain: GEEVAQTPKHLVRGEGQKAKLYCAPIKGHSYVFWYQQVLKNEFKFLISFQNENVFDETGMPKERFSAKCLPNSPCSLEIQATKLEDSAVYFCASSQKNSMGPNYGYTFGSGTRLTVV.